This is a list of T cell receptor beta chains from one sample in a study of shared clonotypes between healthy human individuals. Generated by immunoSEQ multiplex PCR, the TCRdb table keeps only in-frame clones and is missing some. This table holds more than 2 million clones, roughly 95% found once. Sequenced input: naive CD8+ T cells from PBMCs. These receptors were collected from a man aged 18 to 30 in good health. Some clones in this sample may be carry-over from other donors' samples. The CDR3 runs from the conserved cysteine through the conserved F or W. D genes are given only for firm matches. The size entry is marked missing in some rows and otherwise reads once, few, many or a size class.

>TRBV14|.|.
CASSQYRSGGGYTF
>TRBV7-2|.|.
CASSLRGGKGSEQFF
>TRBV28|few|.
CASSEAGDTEAFF
>TRBV11-2|.|.
CASSLNLEGSYEQYF
>TRBV29-1|.|TRBD1
CSVLGGRDYEQYF
>TRBV20-1|.|.
CIRRGAYEQYF
>TRBV15|.|.
CATSRAKGRTQYF
>TRBV18|.|TRBD2
CASSPPRLAGLAGELFF
>TRBV5-1|.|TRBD2
CASSLRIGGGEQYF
>TRBV29-1|.|.
CSVEGGRVVFETQYF
>TRBV9|.|TRBD2
CASTESGEGKNEQFF
>TRBV7-9|.|.
CASSLGLSEHNEQFF
>TRBV6-1|few|.
CASSEQNFATNEKLFF
>TRBV7-9|.|TRBD2
CASSPGTGGLPLGANVLTF
>TRBV27|.|TRBD2
CASSPGLAGGPVHEQYF
>TRBV9|.|TRBD2
CASSVKGLAGGSGNEQFF
>TRBV7-2|.|TRBD2
CASSLPAGGNTGELFF
>TRBV11-2|.|TRBD1
CASSFDQGARTEAFF
>TRBV27|.|.
CASSFRGGGVYEQYF
>TRBV19|.|.
CASRGTGELFF
>TRBV5-1|.|.
CASSLISGPNTGELFF
>TRBV5-5|.|.
CASSLYEAGRQGNQPQHF
>TRBV27|.|.
CASSATSVRNEQFF
>TRBV7-9|.|.
CASSLSTGELFF
>TRBV15|.|TRBD1
CATSRVRTGPHEQYF
>TRBV19|.|.
CASGYFTGELFF
>TRBV2|.|.
CASRDRSFQETQYF
>TRBV7-3|.|.
CASSLSASAEQYF
>TRBV14|.|TRBD1
CASSADRGKETQYF
>TRBV7-8|.|.
CASSLASAPGDSDTQYF
>TRBV9|.|.
CASSVGGAGEAFF
>TRBV27|.|.
CASKFMWGPNYGYTF
>TRBV19|.|.
CASSIGRGAETQYF
>TRBV30|.|TRBD1
CALSDRGGLGKNIQYF
>TRBV27|.|TRBD2
CASSLGRVYEQYF
>TRBV10-1|.|TRBD2
CASSESWFGGQETQYF
>TRBV11-2|.|.
CASRDQHNEQFF
>TRBV9|.|TRBD1
CASSVPGQGSSGANVLTF
>TRBV29-1|.|TRBD2
CSVLGTWGLADYEQYF
>TRBV19|.|.
CASSPSRGLGRETQYF
>TRBV7-2|.|TRBD2
CASSRLAGYEQYF
>TRBV5-4|.|TRBD2
CASSWGLAGYEQYF
>TRBV10-3|.|TRBD2
CAISEPTSGSTDTQYF
>TRBV19|.|TRBD2
CASSWTSGTGEQFF
>TRBV19|.|.
CASSQGGSVNEQYF
>TRBV5-5|.|TRBD2
CASRRETSGRALYEQYF